This entry lists 2 T cell receptor beta chains sequenced from one sample in a study of OX40 agonist ivuxolimab in advanced cancers. Using immunoSEQ multiplex PCR, the repertoire was profiled, and TCRdb retains in-frame clones only, with some absent. The sample has fewer than 35,000 clones, around four fifths seen once. Sequencing used CD4+ or CD8+ T cells sorted from blood, obtained in a trial of the OX40 agonist ivuxolimab. These receptor sequences come from an adult with an advanced solid tumor such as melanoma, head and neck, liver or kidney cancer.

The chain couples TRBV19 to TRBJ2-5, with D perhaps TRBD1 (6 bases). V was trimmed by 3 bases and J by 4 bases, leaving 18 bases between them. Germline V gene lookup returns CDR1 LNHDA and CDR2 SQIVND (reference sequence). This CDR3 comprises 16 residues. This CDR3 is CASSIWARGRGETQYF. For the CDR3, the DNA is TGTGCCAGTAGTATTTGGGCCAGGGGACGAGGAGAGACCCAGTACTTC.

This clone came up a few times. The chain links TRBV11-3 to TRBJ2-6, with D possibly being TRBD2 (5 bases). This CDR3 spans 15 amino acids. V was pared by 5 bases and J by 2 bases, with 10 bases between. Germline assignment: CDR1 SGHNT and CDR2 YENEEA. CDR3 DNA sequence: TGTGCCAGCAGCCCCCTGCGGGCTGGGGCCAACGTCCTGACTTTC. Translation gives CASSPLRAGANVLTF.